Each of the 32 T cell receptor beta chains below was sequenced from the same sample in a study of PD-1 blockade in classical Hodgkin lymphoma (dated by TCRdb to between 2020 and 2021). The method behind the library was the immunoSEQ multiplex PCR assay. TCRdb mirrors the immuneACCESS table, restricted to in-frame sequences. Some clones are absent from its copies; in checked studies, under half trace to an unresolved V gene, and the reason for the others is unknown. The sample yields 25,000 to 35,000 clones; 85% to 95% were counted once. Of the sample, about 2.5% is held by the ten largest clones. The sample's time point label is to be understood as: newly diagnosed, previously untreated cHL patient sample. The specimen sequenced was peripheral blood mononuclear cells (PBMCs). Receptors were obtained from a human donor with classical Hodgkin lymphoma.

The chain links TRBV4-2 to TRBJ2-7; TRBD2 matches 10 bases. Germline CDR1 LGHNA, CDR2 YNFKEQ. CDR3 length: 15 residues. With V trimmed by 5 bases and J by 4 bases, 8 bases remained unmatched. Written as DNA, the CDR3 is TGTGCCAGCAGCTCCTCTCTAGCGGGGGTATACGAGCAGTACTTC. Translation: CASSSSLAGVYEQYF.

This chain connects TRBV19 to TRBJ1-2, with D tentatively TRBD1 (6 bases). The germline CDR1 and CDR2 sequences are LNHDA and SQIVND (reference sequence). The ends were cut back, 2 bases at V and 2 bases at J, with 15 bases in the middle. This CDR3 is 16 amino acids long. The CDR3 DNA is TGTGCCAGTAGTATACGAACGGACAGTGCCAACTATGGCTACACCTTC. The encoded protein is CASSIRTDSANYGYTF.

This chain connects TRBV4-2 to TRBJ1-2, with no clear D. The CDR3 is 16 amino acids. The germline V gene encodes CDR1 LGHNA and CDR2 YNFKEQ. The germline V and J ends were trimmed by 0 bases and 7 bases, with 18 bases remaining between them. CDR3: CASSQDRSTAWGGYTF. CDR3 sequence (DNA): TGTGCCAGCAGCCAAGATCGGTCGACCGCGTGGGGTGGCTACACCTTC.

The count of this clone is one. The V gene is TRBV28, the J gene TRBJ1-2; 7 bases align to TRBD1. This CDR3 is built from 13 residues. CDR1 and CDR2 from the germline V gene are MDHEN and SYDVKM. The junction had 8 bases not matched to a gene; V was cut back by 3 bases and J by 10 bases. The CDR3 spells CASSLKGAIDYTF. The CDR3 DNA reads as TGTGCCAGCAGTTTGAAGGGGGCAATTGACTACACCTTC.

The DNA of the CDR3 is TGTGCCAGCAGCTCCGGGACCCTCAGGACCAACAATGAGCAGTTCTTC. Its protein is CASSSGTLRTNNEQFF. The V call is TRBV7-9, the J call TRBJ2-1; D assignment may be TRBD1 or TRBD2 (5 bases each). The germline V and J ends were trimmed by 4 bases and 5 bases, with 18 bases remaining between them. The CDR3 runs 16 residues. CDR1 is SEHNR and CDR2 is FQNEAQ in the germline V gene (reference sequence).

The V gene is TRBV2, the J gene TRBJ2-7; 7 positions match TRBD1. Germline V gene lookup returns CDR1 SNHLY and CDR2 FYNNEI. CDR3 size: 13 residues. J gave up 3 bases and V 11 bases, and 10 bases lay outside the gene matches. The DNA of the CDR3 is TGTGCCGGAAACAGGGGCGATAACTACGAGCAGTACTTC. It is translated as CAGNRGDNYEQYF.

This clone was observed a single time. The V call is TRBV7-3, the J call TRBJ2-2; tentatively, D is TRBD1 or TRBD2 (6 bases each). This CDR3 comprises 16 residues. Trimming removed 5 bases at V and 5 bases at J, with 18 bases between. Germline lookup yields CDR1 SGHTA and CDR2 FQGTGA. The CDR3 loop reads CASSPPGRGGTGELFF. CDR3 nucleotide sequence: TGTGCCAGCAGCCCCCCGGGCAGGGGAGGAACCGGGGAGCTGTTTTTT.

This clone was picked up a small number of times. This sequence joins TRBV23-1 and TRBJ2-5; D gene uncertain. TRBV23-1 is an ORF for which the function is uncertain. This CDR3 comprises 14 residues. V lost 3 bases to trimming and J lost 3 bases, with 11 bases between them. CDR3 loop: CASSQGRVEETQYF. The CDR3 DNA reads TGCGCCAGCAGTCAGGGCCGGGTGGAAGAGACCCAGTACTTC.

Here the CDR3 DNA reads TGTGCCAGCAGCTTAGAGGCTTCACCCCTCCACTTT. It codes for CASSLEASPLHF. The chain combines TRBV7-9 with TRBJ1-6; D unclear. V was shortened by 1 base and J by 9 bases, with 4 bases between the two germline ends. The CDR3 length is 12 residues. In germline, CDR1 is SEHNR, CDR2 FQNEAQ (reference sequence).

This clone was seen a single time. The genes are TRBV9 and TRBJ1-3; TRBD1 matches 7 bases. V was pared by 2 bases and J by 0 bases, with 5 bases of the junction left unmatched. The CDR3 covers 16 residues. The germline V gene has CDR1 SGDLS and CDR2 YYNGEE. CDR3 protein: CASSVTGVSSGNTIYF. CDR3 sequence (DNA): TGTGCCAGCAGCGTTACAGGGGTATCCTCTGGAAACACCATATATTTT.

V usage is TRBV6-5 and J usage is TRBJ1-6; D may be TRBD1 (6 bases). Between the trimmed V and J ends, which lost 1 base and 7 bases, there was a span of 8 bases. The CDR3 contains 14 residues. Germline values: CDR1 MNHEY, CDR2 SVGAGI. CDR3 protein: CASSYWDKNSPLHF. As DNA, the CDR3 is TGTGCCAGCAGTTACTGGGACAAAAATTCACCCCTCCACTTT.

This chain joins TRBV15 and TRBJ1-2; D uncertain. This CDR3 spans 14 amino acids. V gave up 1 base and J gave up 4 bases, with 10 bases separating them. CDR1 is LNHNV, CDR2 YYDKDF, per germline (reference sequence). The CDR3 loop reads CATSRGTTPYGYTF. Here the CDR3 DNA reads TGTGCCACCAGCAGAGGGACGACCCCCTATGGCTACACCTTC.

The chain recombines TRBV5-8 with TRBJ2-3; D is uncertain. Trimming cost V 0 bases and J 2 bases, with 19 bases left between them. Germline loops: CDR1 SGHTS, CDR2 YDEGEE. There are 18 residues in the CDR3. The CDR3 DNA reads TGTGCCAGCAGCTTGGGTAAAGGGCGTGGGCACCACACAGATACGCAGTATTTT. Translated: CASSLGKGRGHHTDTQYF.

The V gene is TRBV2, the J gene TRBJ1-3; 8 bases match TRBD1. The trim removed 5 bases at V and 0 bases at J, leaving 3 bases unmatched. CDR1 and CDR2 (germline): SNHLY, FYNNEI. This CDR3 spans 15 amino acids. CDR3 region: CASSTDRGSGNTIYF. The DNA for the CDR3 is TGTGCCAGCAGTACAGACAGGGGCTCTGGAAACACCATATATTTT.

The table lists this clone with a count of one. The DNA of the CDR3 is TGTGCCAGCACGGGGTATATTACTGAAAAACTGTTTTTT. It translates to CASTGYITEKLFF. The chain carries TRBV2 and TRBJ1-4, with D unresolved. Trimming cost V 7 bases and J 7 bases, with 13 bases left between them. The CDR3 runs to 13 residues. Germline CDR1 reads SNHLY; CDR2 reads FYNNEI. Supplemented by reference TRBV2 and TRBJ1-4, the full variable domain reads EPEVTQTPSHQVTQMGQEVILRCVPISNHLYFYWYRQILGQKVEFLVSFYNNEISEKSEIFDDQFSVERPDGSNFTLKIRSTKLEDSAMYFCASTGYITEKLFFGSGTQLSVL.

Notes on this clone: Distinct nucleotide sequences in the sample also encode this CDR3. The rearrangement uses TRBV2 and TRBJ1-5, with TRBD1 matching 10 bases. CDR3 length: 13 residues. The trim removed 8 bases at V and 6 bases at J, leaving 4 bases unmatched. Germline assignment: CDR1 SNHLY and CDR2 FYNNEI. The DNA for the CDR3 is TGTGCCAGCCGGGGACAGGGGAGTCAGCCCCAGCATTTT. Translating it yields CASRGQGSQPQHF. Full variable domain (remainder filled in from reference TRBV2 and TRBJ1-5): EPEVTQTPSHQVTQMGQEVILRCVPISNHLYFYWYRQILGQKVEFLVSFYNNEISEKSEIFDDQFSVERPDGSNFTLKIRSTKLEDSAMYFCASRGQGSQPQHFGDGTRLSIL.

V and J are TRBV7-2 and TRBJ2-7; the D is unclear. The V and J ends lost 1 base and 10 bases respectively, with 8 bases between them. This CDR3 has 11 residues. Looked up from germline, CDR1 is SGHTA and CDR2 is FQGNSA. The CDR3 region has the DNA TGTGCCAGCAGCTTAGGCACCTTCCAGTACTTC. Translated: CASSLGTFQYF. Drawing the rest from reference TRBV7-2 and TRBJ2-7, the complete variable domain is GAGVSQSPSNKVTEKGKDVELRCDPISGHTALYWYRQSLGQGLEFLIYFQGNSAPDKSGLPSDRFSAERTGGSVSTLTIQRTQQEDSAVYLCASSLGTFQYFGPGTRLTVT.

The J gene is TRBJ2-1, the V gene TRBV9; D call uncertain. This CDR3 comprises 16 residues. Per germline, CDR1 SGDLS and CDR2 YYNGEE. The V end was cut by 3 bases, the J end by 5 bases, with 18 bases between. The CDR3 region is CASSARLSTTHNEQFF. The CDR3 bases are TGTGCCAGCAGCGCGCGTCTGAGTACTACCCACAATGAGCAGTTCTTC.

This rearrangement joins TRBV21-1 to TRBJ2-5; the table assigns TRBD2, which was not confirmed against the DNA. TRBV21-1 is tagged as a pseudogene. This CDR3 comprises 15 residues. CDR3 loop: CASRLAGGPEETQYF. CDR3 nucleotides: TGTGCCAGCAGACTAGCGGGAGGGCCTGAGGAGACCCAGTACTTC.

The chain joins TRBV27 to TRBJ1-2; D gene uncertain. The length of the CDR3 is 15 residues. The germline CDR1 and CDR2 sequences are MNHEY and SMNVEV (reference sequence). The V end was cut by 1 base, the J end by 6 bases, with 15 bases between. This CDR3 reads CASSLWGRAWDGYTF. The CDR3 coding sequence is TGTGCCAGCAGTTTATGGGGTAGGGCATGGGATGGCTACACCTTC.

The gene calls are TRBV11-2 and TRBJ2-1; D may be TRBD2 (6 bases). This CDR3 is built from 15 residues. Trimming shortened V by 2 bases and J by 2 bases, and 10 bases separated the two germline ends. Germline V gene sequence: CDR1 SGHAT, CDR2 FQNNGV. CDR3 sequence: CASSLWRDPYNEQFF. CDR3 nucleotides: TGTGCCAGCAGCTTATGGCGGGACCCCTACAATGAGCAGTTCTTC.

The genes are TRBV7-2 and TRBJ2-7, with D tentatively TRBD1 (5 bases). The CDR3 is 12 residues long. The V gene lost 3 bases and the J gene lost 6 bases, with 9 bases spanning the gap. Germline V gene sequence: CDR1 SGHTA, CDR2 FQGNSA. CDR3 loop: CASSFSQGEQYF. The CDR3 DNA sequence: TGTGCCAGCAGCTTTTCCCAGGGCGAGCAGTACTTC. The full variable domain, its missing parts supplied by reference TRBV7-2 and TRBJ2-7, is GAGVSQSPSNKVTEKGKDVELRCDPISGHTALYWYRQSLGQGLEFLIYFQGNSAPDKSGLPSDRFSAERTGGSVSTLTIQRTQQEDSAVYLCASSFSQGEQYFGPGTRLTVT.

This chain joins TRBV7-2 and TRBJ2-1; 9 positions agree with TRBD2. Germline loops: CDR1 SGHTA, CDR2 FQGNSA. The ends lost 2 bases at V and 10 bases at J; junction bases unmatched: 15. The CDR3 spans 17 residues. In nucleotides, the CDR3 is TGTGCCAGCAGCTTAATGGTTAGCGGGGGACCCTTAGGCGAGCAGTTCTTC. Translation: CASSLMVSGGPLGEQFF. Full variable domain (missing parts from reference TRBV7-2 and TRBJ2-1): GAGVSQSPSNKVTEKGKDVELRCDPISGHTALYWYRQSLGQGLEFLIYFQGNSAPDKSGLPSDRFSAERTGGSVSTLTIQRTQQEDSAVYLCASSLMVSGGPLGEQFFGPGTRLTVL.

This clone was detected only once. The chain is built from TRBV2 and TRBJ2-5; TRBD2 agrees at 15 bases. Trimming at V came to 6 bases and at J to 1 base, leaving 3 bases not matched to a gene. CDR3 length equals 16 residues. Germline assignment: CDR1 SNHLY and CDR2 FYNNEI. CDR3 in DNA: TGTGCCAGCAGCGGGGGACTAGCGGGGGGCCAAGAGACCCAGTACTTC. This codes for CASSGGLAGGQETQYF.

The chain uses TRBV7-9 and TRBJ2-2; D is uncertain. The germline gives CDR1 SEHNR, CDR2 FQNEAQ (reference sequence). V shed 10 bases and J shed 3 bases, with 18 bases lying between them. This CDR3 spans 15 amino acids. The DNA for the CDR3 is TGTGCCACCCGGCAAGGAAGGGCAGACACCGGGGAGCTGTTTTTT. Residues: CATRQGRADTGELFF.

The chain joins TRBV6-1 to TRBJ1-5; the match to TRBD1 covers 9 bases. The CDR3 length is 15 residues. CDR1 MNHNS and CDR2 SASEGT come from the germline V gene. V trimming: 4 bases; J trimming: 3 bases; junction bases outside the gene matches: 4. The CDR3 bases are TGTGCCAGCAGTGTGGACAGGGGATTCAATCAGCCCCAGCATTTT. Its translation is CASSVDRGFNQPQHF.

The J gene is TRBJ2-7, the V gene TRBV1; the table gives TRBD2 as D, unverified against the DNA. TRBV1 is designated a pseudogene. This CDR3 spans 13 amino acids. The CDR3 coding sequence is TGCACCAGCAGCCAAGATCCTGTCTACGAGCAGTACTTC. It encodes CTSSQDPVYEQYF.

The V and J genes are TRBV18 and TRBJ1-1; 8 bases agree with TRBD1. CDR1 and CDR2 (germline): KGHSH, LQKENI. V was pared by 4 bases and J by 0 bases, with 19 bases of the junction left unmatched. The CDR3 is 20 residues long. The CDR3 region has the DNA TGTGCCAGCTCACGAGGACAGGGCGGACGAGTGGGGACTATGAACACTGAAGCTTTCTTT. This gives the protein CASSRGQGGRVGTMNTEAFF. The full variable domain, rest sourced from reference TRBV18 and TRBJ1-1, is NAGVMQNPRHLVRRRGQEARLRCSPMKGHSHVYWYRQLPEEGLKFMVYLQKENIIDESGMPKERFSAEFPKEGPSILRIQQVVRGDSAAYFCASSRGQGGRVGTMNTEAFFGQGTRLTVV.

V and J are TRBV6-1 and TRBJ1-5, with unresolved D. V gave up 8 bases and J gave up 6 bases, with 14 bases separating them. The CDR3 loop spans 13 amino acids. In germline, CDR1 is MNHNS, CDR2 SASEGT. This chain's CDR3 is CASSFETGQPQHF. The CDR3 DNA reads TGTGCCAGCTCCTTCGAAACGGGTCAGCCCCAGCATTTT.

The chain has TRBV28 and TRBJ1-4, with D perhaps matching TRBD1 (5 bases). V dropped 5 bases and J dropped 8 bases, with 18 bases sitting between them. This CDR3 has 15 amino acids. The germline gives CDR1 MDHEN, CDR2 SYDVKM. Here the CDR3 DNA reads TGTGCCAGCAGTAACGCGGGGGGAGGTCGAGAAAAACTGTTTTTT. This gives the protein CASSNAGGGREKLFF.

Only one count was recorded for this clone. The genes are TRBV6-6 and TRBJ2-7; TRBD1 is a possible D gene (5 bases). This CDR3 has 15 residues. Per germline, CDR1 MNHNY and CDR2 SVGAGI (reference sequence). Trimming stripped 0 bases from V and 2 bases from J, with 11 bases between. The CDR3 DNA reads as TGTGCCAGCAGTTACTCGCCGACAGAGGCCTACGAGCAGTACTTC. It translates to CASSYSPTEAYEQYF.

The chain couples TRBV19 to TRBJ2-7; D uncertain. CDR3 size: 13 residues. Germline loops: CDR1 LNHDA, CDR2 SQIVND (reference sequence). Deletions cut 4 bases from V and 2 bases from J, with 9 bases between. The CDR3 coding sequence is TGTGCCAGTAGTAGATCGACGGCCTACGAGCAGTACTTC. This codes for CASSRSTAYEQYF. The full variable domain, completed using reference TRBV19 and TRBJ2-7, is DGGITQSPKYLFRKEGQNVTLSCEQNLNHDAMYWYRQDPGQGLRLIYYSQIVNDFQKGDIAEGYSVSREKKESFPLTVTSAQKNPTAFYLCASSRSTAYEQYFGPGTRLTVT.